One T cell receptor beta chain is described in this entry. Antigen: not known. These data belong to a study of cytomegalovirus exposure and HLA in healthy donors. PCR employed 60 Vbeta and 13 Jbeta primers. Generated by immunoSEQ multiplex PCR, the TCRdb table keeps only in-frame clones and is missing some. The data contain some 130,000 clones, less than 65% of them singletons. This CDR3 has 14 amino acids. Germline CDR1 is LNHDA and CDR2 is SQIVND (reference sequence). The V gene end was trimmed by 4 bases and the J gene end by 3 bases; junction bases not matched to a gene: 5. Study-level results: Differences between HLA loci emerged in a later analysis of TCR association rates, with DRB1 most and HLA-C fewest.

The clonotype comes from a man aged 40-49 years in good health and CMV-seropositive. The sequencing sample was made of PBMCs. This chain connects TRBV19 to TRBJ2-5; TRBD2 matches at 7 bases. The CDR3 bases are TGTGCCAGTAGTAATGGACTAGAGAAAGAGACCCAGTACTTC. It is translated as CASSNGLEKETQYF.